This T cell receptor (beta chain) was identified in a study of Ad26.COV2.S vaccination and SARS-CoV-2 variants. The wider study: Of the COV1001 trial arms, the Ad26.COV2.S arm included the donor.

The CDR3 runs to 14 residues. Trimming stripped 3 bases from V and 5 bases from J, with 13 bases between. Germline V gene lookup returns CDR1 MNHNS and CDR2 SASEGT. Treatment described: some 20 received Ad26.COV2.S at low or high dose, single or two shots; about 5 received placebo; per-sample allocation not given. Each sample was drawn 63 days after the first injection (of vaccine or placebo). Cohort 1b enrolled adults aged 18-55 years in Boston. Data came from immunoSEQ multiplex PCR; TCRdb stores just in-frame clones and leaves some out. The profile shows around 320,000 clones, around 84% of them singletons.

The sequenced sample was peripheral blood, obtained in a trial of Ad26.COV2.S vaccine versus placebo. The chain recombines TRBV6-1 with TRBJ1-1; D might be TRBD1 (5 bases). The sequence derives from a person between 18 and 60 years old who received the Ad26.COV2.S COVID-19 vaccine or a placebo. CDR3 sequence: CASSENQGWTEAFF. The CDR3 bases are TGTGCCAGCAGTGAGAACCAGGGTTGGACTGAAGCTTTCTTT.